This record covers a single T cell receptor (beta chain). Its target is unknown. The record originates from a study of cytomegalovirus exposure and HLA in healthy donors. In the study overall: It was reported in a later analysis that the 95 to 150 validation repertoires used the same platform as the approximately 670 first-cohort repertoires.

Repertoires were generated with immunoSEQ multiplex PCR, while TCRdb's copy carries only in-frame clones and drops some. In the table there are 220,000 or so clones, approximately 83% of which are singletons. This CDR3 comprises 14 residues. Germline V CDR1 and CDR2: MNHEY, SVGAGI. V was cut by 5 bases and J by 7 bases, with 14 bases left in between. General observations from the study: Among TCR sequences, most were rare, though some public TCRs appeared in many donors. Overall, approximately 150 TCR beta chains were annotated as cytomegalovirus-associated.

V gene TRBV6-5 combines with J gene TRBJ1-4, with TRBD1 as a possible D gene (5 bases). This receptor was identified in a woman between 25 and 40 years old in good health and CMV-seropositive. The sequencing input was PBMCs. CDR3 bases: TGTGCCAGCAGTCAAGCCGGGACGAGTGAAAAACTGTTTTTT. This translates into CASSQAGTSEKLFF.